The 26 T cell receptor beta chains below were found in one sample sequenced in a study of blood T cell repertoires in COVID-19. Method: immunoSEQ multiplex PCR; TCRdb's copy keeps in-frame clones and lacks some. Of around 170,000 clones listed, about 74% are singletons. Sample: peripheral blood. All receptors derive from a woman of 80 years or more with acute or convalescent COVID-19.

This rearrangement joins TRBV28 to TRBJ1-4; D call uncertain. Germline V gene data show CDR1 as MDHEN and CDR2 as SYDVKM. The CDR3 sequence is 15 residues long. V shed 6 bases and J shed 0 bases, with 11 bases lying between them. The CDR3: CASSSYTTTNEKLFF. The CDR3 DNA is TGTGCCAGCAGCTCCTACACTACAACTAATGAAAAACTGTTTTTT.

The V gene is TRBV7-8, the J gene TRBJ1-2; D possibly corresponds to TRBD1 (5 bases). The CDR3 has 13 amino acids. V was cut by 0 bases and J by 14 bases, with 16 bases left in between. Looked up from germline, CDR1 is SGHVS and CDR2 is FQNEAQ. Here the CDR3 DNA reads TGTGCCAGCAGCTTAGCCTTTGGACACCGATCTACCTTC. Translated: CASSLAFGHRSTF.

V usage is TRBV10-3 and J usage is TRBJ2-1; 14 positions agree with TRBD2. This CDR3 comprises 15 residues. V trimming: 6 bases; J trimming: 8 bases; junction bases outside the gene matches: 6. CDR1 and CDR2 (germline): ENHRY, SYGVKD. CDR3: CAISGTSGRADEQFF. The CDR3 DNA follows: TGTGCCATCAGCGGGACTAGCGGGAGAGCTGATGAGCAGTTCTTC.

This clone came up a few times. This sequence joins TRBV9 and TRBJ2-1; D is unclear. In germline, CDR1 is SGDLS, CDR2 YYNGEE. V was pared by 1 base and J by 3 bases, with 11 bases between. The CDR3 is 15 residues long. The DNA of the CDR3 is TGTGCCAGCAGCGTACTTCCCGACAACTACAATGAGCAGTTCTTC. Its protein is CASSVLPDNYNEQFF.

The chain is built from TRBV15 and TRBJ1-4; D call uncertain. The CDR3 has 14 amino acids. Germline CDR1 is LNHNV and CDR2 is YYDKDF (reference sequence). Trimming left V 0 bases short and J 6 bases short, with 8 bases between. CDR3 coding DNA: TGTGCCACCAGCAGAGATAAGAGAGATGAAAAACTGTTTTTT. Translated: CATSRDKRDEKLFF.

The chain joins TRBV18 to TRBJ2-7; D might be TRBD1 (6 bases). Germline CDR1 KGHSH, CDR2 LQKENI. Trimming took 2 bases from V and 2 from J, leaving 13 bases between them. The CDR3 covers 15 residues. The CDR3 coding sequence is TGTGCCAGCTCACCATCGGTTTCAGGGGCCTACGAGCAGTACTTC. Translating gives CASSPSVSGAYEQYF.

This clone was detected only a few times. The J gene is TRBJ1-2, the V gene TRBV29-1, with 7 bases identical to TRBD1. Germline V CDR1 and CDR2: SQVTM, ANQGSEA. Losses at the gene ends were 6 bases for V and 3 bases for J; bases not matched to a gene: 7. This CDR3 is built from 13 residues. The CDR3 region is CSVLQGTDYGYTF. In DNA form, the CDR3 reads TGCAGCGTCCTACAGGGGACAGACTATGGCTACACCTTC.

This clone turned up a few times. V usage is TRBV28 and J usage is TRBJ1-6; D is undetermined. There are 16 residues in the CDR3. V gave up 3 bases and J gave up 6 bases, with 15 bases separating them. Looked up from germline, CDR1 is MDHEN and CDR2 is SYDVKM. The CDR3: CASSFSHSYGNSPLHF. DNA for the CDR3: TGTGCCAGCAGTTTTTCTCACAGCTATGGTAATTCACCCCTCCACTTT.

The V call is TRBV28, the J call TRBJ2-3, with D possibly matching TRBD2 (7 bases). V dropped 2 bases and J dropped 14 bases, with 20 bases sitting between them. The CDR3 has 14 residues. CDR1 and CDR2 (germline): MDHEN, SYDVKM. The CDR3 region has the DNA TGTGCCAGCAGTTTAGGGGGGGGGCCCTCCTTGGCGTATTTT. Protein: CASSLGGGPSLAYF.

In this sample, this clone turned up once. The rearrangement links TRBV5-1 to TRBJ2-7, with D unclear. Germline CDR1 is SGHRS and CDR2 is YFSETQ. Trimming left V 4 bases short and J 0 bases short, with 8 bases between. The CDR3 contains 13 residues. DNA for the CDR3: TGCGCCAGCAGCCCCGGTCACTCCTACGAGCAGTACTTC. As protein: CASSPGHSYEQYF.

The CDR3: CASSQGTRRGETQYF. CDR3 DNA sequence: TGCGCCAGCAGCCAGGGGACACGGAGAGGAGAGACCCAGTACTTC. This chain links TRBV4-3 with TRBJ2-5, with D perhaps TRBD1 (6 bases). The CDR3 is 15 residues long. Germline CDR1 and CDR2: LGHNA and YSLEER. V was pared by 3 bases and J by 4 bases, with 15 bases between.

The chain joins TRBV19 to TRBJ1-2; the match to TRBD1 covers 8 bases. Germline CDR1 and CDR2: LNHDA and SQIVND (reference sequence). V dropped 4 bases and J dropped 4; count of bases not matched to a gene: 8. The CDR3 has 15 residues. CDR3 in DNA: TGTGCCAGTAGTAAAGCCGGGACAGGTGGCTATGGCTACACCTTC. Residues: CASSKAGTGGYGYTF.

In DNA, the CDR3 is TGTGCCAGCAGACGGGACAGGGAAGGAAAACTGTTTTTT. Translation gives CASRRDREGKLFF. The V and J genes are TRBV27 and TRBJ1-4; 9 bases match TRBD1. Germline V gives CDR1 MNHEY, CDR2 SMNVEV (reference sequence). The V gene end was trimmed by 6 bases and the J gene end by 10 bases; junction bases not matched to a gene: 6. The length of the CDR3 is 13 residues.

The CDR3 nucleotides read TGTGCCAGCAGCGGCACGACAGGGGGCAATGAGCAGTTCTTC. This encodes CASSGTTGGNEQFF. The V and J genes are TRBV5-4 and TRBJ2-1; 9 nucleotides line up with TRBD1. The CDR3 has 14 amino acids. Germline trimming cut 4 bases from V and 6 bases from J; bases unmatched to any gene: 5. Germline CDR1 SGHNT, CDR2 YYREEE (reference sequence).

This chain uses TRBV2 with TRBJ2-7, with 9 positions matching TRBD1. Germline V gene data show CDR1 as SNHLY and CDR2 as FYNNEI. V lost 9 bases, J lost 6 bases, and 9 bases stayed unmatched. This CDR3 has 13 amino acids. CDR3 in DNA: TGTGCCAGTCTTCGGACAGGGGATGGCGAGCAGTACTTC. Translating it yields CASLRTGDGEQYF.

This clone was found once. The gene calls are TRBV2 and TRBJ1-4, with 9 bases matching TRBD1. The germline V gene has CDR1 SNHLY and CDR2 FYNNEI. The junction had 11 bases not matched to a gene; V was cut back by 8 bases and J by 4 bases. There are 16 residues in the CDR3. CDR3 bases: TGTGCCAGCGCCATCCCGCCGGGACAGGGTAATGAAAAACTGTTTTTT. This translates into CASAIPPGQGNEKLFF.

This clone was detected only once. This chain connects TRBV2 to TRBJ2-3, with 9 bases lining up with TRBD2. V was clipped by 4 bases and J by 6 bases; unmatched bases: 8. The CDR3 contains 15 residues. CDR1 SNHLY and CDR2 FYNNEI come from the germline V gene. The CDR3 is CASSGVLAGQDTQYF. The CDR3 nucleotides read TGTGCCAGCAGTGGCGTGCTAGCGGGACAGGATACGCAGTATTTT.

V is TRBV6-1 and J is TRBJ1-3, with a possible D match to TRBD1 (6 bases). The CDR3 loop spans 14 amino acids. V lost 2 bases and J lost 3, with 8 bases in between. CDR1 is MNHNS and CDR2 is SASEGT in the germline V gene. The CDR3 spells CASSEHRDGNTIYF. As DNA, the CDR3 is TGTGCCAGCAGTGAACACAGGGATGGAAACACCATATATTTT.

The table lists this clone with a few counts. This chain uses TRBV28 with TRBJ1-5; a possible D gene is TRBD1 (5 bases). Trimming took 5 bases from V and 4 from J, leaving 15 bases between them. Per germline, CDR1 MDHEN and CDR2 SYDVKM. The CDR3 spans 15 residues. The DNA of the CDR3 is TGTGCCAGCAGTGGGGCGGGGAACAAGAATCAGCCCCAGCATTTT. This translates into CASSGAGNKNQPQHF.

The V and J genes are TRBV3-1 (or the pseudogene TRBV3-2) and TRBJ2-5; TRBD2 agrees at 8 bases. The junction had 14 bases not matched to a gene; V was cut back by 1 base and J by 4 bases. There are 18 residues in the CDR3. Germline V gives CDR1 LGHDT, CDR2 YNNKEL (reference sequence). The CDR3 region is CASSQGRGGRPSGETQYF. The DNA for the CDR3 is TGTGCCAGCAGCCAAGGTAGGGGCGGGAGGCCTTCAGGAGAGACCCAGTACTTC.

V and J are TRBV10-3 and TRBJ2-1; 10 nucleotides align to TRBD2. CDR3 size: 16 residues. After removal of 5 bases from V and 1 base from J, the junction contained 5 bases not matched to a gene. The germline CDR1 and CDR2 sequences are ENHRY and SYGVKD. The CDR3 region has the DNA TGTGCCATCAGTCCCGGACTAGCGGATTCCTACAATGAGCAGTTCTTC. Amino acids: CAISPGLADSYNEQFF.

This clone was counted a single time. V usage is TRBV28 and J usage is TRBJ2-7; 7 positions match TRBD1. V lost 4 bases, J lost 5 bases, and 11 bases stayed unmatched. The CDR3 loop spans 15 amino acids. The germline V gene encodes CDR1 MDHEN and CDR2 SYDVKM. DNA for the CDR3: TGTGCCAGCAGTTCCCCGACAGGGTGGTCGAACGAGCAGTACTTC. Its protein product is CASSSPTGWSNEQYF.

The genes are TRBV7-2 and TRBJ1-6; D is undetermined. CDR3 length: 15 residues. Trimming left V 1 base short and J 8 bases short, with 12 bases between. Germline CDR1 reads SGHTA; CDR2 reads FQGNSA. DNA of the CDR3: TGTGCCAGCAGCTTAGTGAGGGCTAGGGATTCACCCCTCCACTTT. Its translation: CASSLVRARDSPLHF. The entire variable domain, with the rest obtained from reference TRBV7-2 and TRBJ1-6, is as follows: GAGVSQSPSNKVTEKGKDVELRCDPISGHTALYWYRQSLGQGLEFLIYFQGNSAPDKSGLPSDRFSAERTGGSVSTLTIQRTQQEDSAVYLCASSLVRARDSPLHFGNGTRLTVT.

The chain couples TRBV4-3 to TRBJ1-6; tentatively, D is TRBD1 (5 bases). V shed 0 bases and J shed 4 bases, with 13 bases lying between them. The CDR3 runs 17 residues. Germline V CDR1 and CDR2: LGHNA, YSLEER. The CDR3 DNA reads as TGCGCCAGCAGCCAAGATCCCGACAGCTTTTATAATTCACCCCTCCACTTT. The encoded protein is CASSQDPDSFYNSPLHF.

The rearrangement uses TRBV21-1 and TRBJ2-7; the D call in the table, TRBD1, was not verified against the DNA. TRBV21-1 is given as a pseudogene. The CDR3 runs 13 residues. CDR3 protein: CASRGLGQYEQYF. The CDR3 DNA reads TGTGCCAGCAGAGGGCTCGGACAGTACGAGCAGTACTTC.

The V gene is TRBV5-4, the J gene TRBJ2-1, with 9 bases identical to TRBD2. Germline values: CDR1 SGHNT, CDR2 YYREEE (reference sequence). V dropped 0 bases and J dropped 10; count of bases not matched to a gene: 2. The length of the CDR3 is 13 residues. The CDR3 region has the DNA TGTGCCAGCAGCTTGGTCACTAGCGGGGAGCAGTTCTTC. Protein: CASSLVTSGEQFF.